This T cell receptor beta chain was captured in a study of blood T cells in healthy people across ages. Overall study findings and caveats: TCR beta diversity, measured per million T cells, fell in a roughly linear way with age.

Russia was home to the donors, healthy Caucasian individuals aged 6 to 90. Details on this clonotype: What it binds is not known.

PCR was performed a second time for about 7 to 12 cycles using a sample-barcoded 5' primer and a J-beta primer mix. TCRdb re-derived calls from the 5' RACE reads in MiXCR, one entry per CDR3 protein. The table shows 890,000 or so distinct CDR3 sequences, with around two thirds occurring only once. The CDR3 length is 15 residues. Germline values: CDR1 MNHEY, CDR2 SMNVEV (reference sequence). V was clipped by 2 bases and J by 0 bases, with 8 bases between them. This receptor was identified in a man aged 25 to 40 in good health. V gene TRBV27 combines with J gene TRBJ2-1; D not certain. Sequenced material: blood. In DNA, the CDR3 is TGTGCCAGCAGTTTAGGCAGGAACTCCTACAATGAGCAGTTCTTC. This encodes CASSLGRNSYNEQFF.